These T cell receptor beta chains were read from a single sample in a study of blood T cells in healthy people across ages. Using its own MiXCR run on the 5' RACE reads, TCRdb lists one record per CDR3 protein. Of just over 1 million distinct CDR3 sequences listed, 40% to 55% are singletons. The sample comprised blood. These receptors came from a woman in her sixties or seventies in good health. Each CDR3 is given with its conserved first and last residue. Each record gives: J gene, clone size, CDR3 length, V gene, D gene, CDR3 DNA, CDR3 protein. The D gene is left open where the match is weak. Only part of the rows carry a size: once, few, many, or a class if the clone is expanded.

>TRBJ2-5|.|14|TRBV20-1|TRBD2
TGCAGTGCTAGAGCGGGAGGTGGCAGAGAGACCCAGTACTTC
CSARAGGGRETQYF
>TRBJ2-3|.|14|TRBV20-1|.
TGCAGTCTGAATCAAGGGCTTCAGGCAGATACGCAGTATTTT
CSLNQGLQADTQYF
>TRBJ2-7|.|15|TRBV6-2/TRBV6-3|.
TGTGCCAGCAGTTACTCGGGCGGGATGTCCCATGAGCAGTACTTC
CASSYSGGMSHEQYF
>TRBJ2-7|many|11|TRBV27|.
TGTGCCAGCAGTTCCATCTACGAGCAGTACTTC
CASSSIYEQYF
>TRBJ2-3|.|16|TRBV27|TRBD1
TGTGCCAGCAGCCTAGTGGCAGGGGGCATCGGATATACGCAGTATTTT
CASSLVAGGIGYTQYF
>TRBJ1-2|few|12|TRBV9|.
TGTGCCAGCGGAGGGAACTCCGGTGGCTACACCTTC
CASGGNSGGYTF
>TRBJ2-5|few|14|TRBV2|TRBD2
TGTGCCAGCGCGGCGGGAGAAGGCCAAGAGACCCAGTACTTC
CASAAGEGQETQYF
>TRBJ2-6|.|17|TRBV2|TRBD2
TGTGCCTCAGGAGAGGCGGGAGGGCCATCTGGAGCCAACGTCCTGACTTTC
CASGEAGGPSGANVLTF
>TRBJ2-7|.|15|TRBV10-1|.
TGCGCCAGCAGTGGTGCGGACAGGAACGCGGGGGAGCAGTACTTC
CASSGADRNAGEQYF
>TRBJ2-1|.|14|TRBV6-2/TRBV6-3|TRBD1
TGTGCCAGCAGTACGGGACAGGGGAAGAATGAGCAGTTCTTC
CASSTGQGKNEQFF
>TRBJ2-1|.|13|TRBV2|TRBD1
TGTGCCAGCAGTCGGGGGACAGGAGAGACCCAGTTCTTC
CASSRGTGETQFF
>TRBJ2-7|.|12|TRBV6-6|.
TGTGCCAGCAGTTACGACCCCTACGAGCAGTACTTC
CASSYDPYEQYF
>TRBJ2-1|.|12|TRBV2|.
TGTGCCAGCAGTACGGAGAGTTATGAGCAGTTCTTC
CASSTESYEQFF
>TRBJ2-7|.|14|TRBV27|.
TGTGCCAGCAGTTCCCTCACAGAAACCTACGAGCAGTACTTC
CASSSLTETYEQYF
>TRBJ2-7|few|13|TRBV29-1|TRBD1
TGCAGCGTCCCGACAGGGGTGACCTACGAGCAGTACTTC
CSVPTGVTYEQYF
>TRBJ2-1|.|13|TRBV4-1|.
TGCGCCAGCAGCCAAGTAAGAAGGGTTCAGCAGTTCTTC
CASSQVRRVQQFF
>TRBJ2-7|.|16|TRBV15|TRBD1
TGTGCCACCAGCAGACCAGGGGGCGCGATTTCCTACGAGCAGTACTTC
CATSRPGGAISYEQYF
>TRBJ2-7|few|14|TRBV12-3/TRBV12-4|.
TGTGCCAGCAGTCCTTCGACTACCCCCTACGAGCAGTACTTC
CASSPSTTPYEQYF
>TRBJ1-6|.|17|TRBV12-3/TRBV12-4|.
TGTGCCAGCAGTTTAAGCGGCAGGGGCTCTTATAATTCACCCCTCCACTTT
CASSLSGRGSYNSPLHF
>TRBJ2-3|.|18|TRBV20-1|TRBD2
TGCAGTGCTAGAGATTGGGGGACTAGCGGGAGGGCCCTGGATACGCAGTATTTT
CSARDWGTSGRALDTQYF
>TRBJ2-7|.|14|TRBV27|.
TGTGCCAGCAGTTTAGATGGATCCTACAATGAGCAGTACTTC
CASSLDGSYNEQYF
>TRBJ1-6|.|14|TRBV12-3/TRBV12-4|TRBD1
TGTGCCAGCACTACAGGGGGGTATAATTCACCCCTCCACTTT
CASTTGGYNSPLHF
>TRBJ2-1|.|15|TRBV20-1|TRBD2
TGCAGTGCCCCAAGGGGACTAGCGGGAGAAAATGAGCAGTTCTTC
CSAPRGLAGENEQFF
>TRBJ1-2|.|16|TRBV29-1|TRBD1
TGCAGCGTTGAAGACCACAGGACAGGGGGCTTCTATGGCTACACCTTC
CSVEDHRTGGFYGYTF
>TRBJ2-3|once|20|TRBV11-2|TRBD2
TGTGCCAGCAGCTCGCGTAGAAGGGCGACTAGCAGGAGTCTCACAGATACGCAGTATTTT
CASSSRRRATSRSLTDTQYF
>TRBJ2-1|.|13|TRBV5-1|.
TGCGCCAGCAGCCCTCAGGGACCTTTTGAGCAGTTCTTC
CASSPQGPFEQFF
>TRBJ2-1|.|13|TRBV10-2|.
TGCGCCAGCACCGACGGGAGATGGAATGAGCAGTTCTTC
CASTDGRWNEQFF
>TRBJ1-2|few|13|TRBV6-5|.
TGTGCTAGCAGCCCTCGGGGAAACTATGGCTACACCTTC
CASSPRGNYGYTF
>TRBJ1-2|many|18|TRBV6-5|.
TGTGCCAGCAGTTACTCAAGTCTACGGGCAGAGGCTGTCTATGGCTACACCTTC
CASSYSSLRAEAVYGYTF
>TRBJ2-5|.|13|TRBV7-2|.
TGTGCCAGCAGCTTAGATGTAGATTATGAGCAGTACTTC
CASSLDVDYEQYF
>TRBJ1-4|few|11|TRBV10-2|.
TGCGCCAGCAGTGAGTCTGAAAAACTGTTTTTT
CASSESEKLFF
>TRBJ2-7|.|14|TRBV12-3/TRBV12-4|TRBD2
TGTGCCAGCAGCCCAGTAGCGGGAATGGCCGAGCAGTACTTC
CASSPVAGMAEQYF
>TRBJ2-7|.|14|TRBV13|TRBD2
TGTGCCAGCAGCGGGACTAGCGGGGCCTACGAGCAGTACTTC
CASSGTSGAYEQYF
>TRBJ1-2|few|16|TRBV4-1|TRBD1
TGCGCCAGCAGCCAAGATTTAGGGGGCCTGAACTATGGCTACACCTTC
CASSQDLGGLNYGYTF
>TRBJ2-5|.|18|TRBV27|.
TGTGCCAGCAGTTTTTTGAGTGGTCCAGCGGACAGACAAGAGACCCAGTACTTC
CASSFLSGPADRQETQYF
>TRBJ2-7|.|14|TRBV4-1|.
TGCGCCAGCAGCCCGATGACAGTTTCCTACGAGCAGTACTTC
CASSPMTVSYEQYF
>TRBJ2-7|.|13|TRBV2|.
TGTGCCAGCAGTGCCTCGAGCTCCTACGAGCAGTACTTC
CASSASSSYEQYF
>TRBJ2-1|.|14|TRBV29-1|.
TGCAGCGTCGCAGAGGTGAGCTCCTACAATGAGCAGTTCTTC
CSVAEVSSYNEQFF
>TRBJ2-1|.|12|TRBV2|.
TGTGCCAGTGGTGGTAGCTTCAATGAGCAGTTCTTC
CASGGSFNEQFF
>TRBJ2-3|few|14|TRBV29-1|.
TGCAGCGGGACGAGGAGGATTAGCACAGATACGCAGTATTTT
CSGTRRISTDTQYF
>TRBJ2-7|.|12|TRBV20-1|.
TGCAGTGTTGAGGGCCGGGACTACGAGCAGTACTTC
CSVEGRDYEQYF
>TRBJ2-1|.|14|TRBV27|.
TGTGCCAGCAGTTCCAAAGACAAGTACACTGAGCAGTTCTTC
CASSSKDKYTEQFF
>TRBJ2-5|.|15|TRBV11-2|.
TGTGCCAGCAGCTTAGAAGGGACATTCCGACATGAGCAGTACTTC
CASSLEGTFRHEQYF
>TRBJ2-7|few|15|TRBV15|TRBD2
TGTGCCACCAGACCTACTAGCGGGAGCTCCTACGAGCAGTACTTC
CATRPTSGSSYEQYF
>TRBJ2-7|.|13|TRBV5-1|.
TGCGCCAGCAGCCTACGATACGGGTGGGAGCAGTACTTC
CASSLRYGWEQYF